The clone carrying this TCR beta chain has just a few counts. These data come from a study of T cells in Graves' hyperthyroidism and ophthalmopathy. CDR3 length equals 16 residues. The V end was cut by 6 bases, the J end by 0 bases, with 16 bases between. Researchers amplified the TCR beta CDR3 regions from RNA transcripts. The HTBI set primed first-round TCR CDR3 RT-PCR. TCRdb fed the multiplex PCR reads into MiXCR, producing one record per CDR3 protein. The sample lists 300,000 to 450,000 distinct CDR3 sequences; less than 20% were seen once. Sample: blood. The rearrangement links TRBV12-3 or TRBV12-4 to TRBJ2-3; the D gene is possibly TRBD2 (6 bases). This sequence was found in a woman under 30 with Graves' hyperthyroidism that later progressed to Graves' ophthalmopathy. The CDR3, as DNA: TGTGCCAGCAGCCGGGACTTACTATCCAGCACAGATACGCAGTATTTT. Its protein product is CASSRDLLSSTDTQYF.